The sequence of this T cell receptor beta chain was determined in a study of blood T cell repertoires in COVID-19 (dated by TCRdb to 2019 to 2021). Context from the whole study: The collaborator samples originated in the United States, Italy and Spain and spanned the acute and convalescent phases of COVID-19. Subjects who had been exposed to COVID-19, were actively infected with it, or had recovered from it provided the deeply sampled blood TCRbeta repertoires that made up the dataset. The repertoires were made available in a free public database intended to serve as a resource for research on the immune response to SARS-CoV-2. Samples came from the ongoing ImmuneRACE study (first 160 participants) plus 1,254 subjects from 6 global collaborators. Where available, HLA class I and class II types were taken from metadata supplied by the sample provider and were not determined by assay-based typing. A de-identified subject ID, COVID-19 status, age in years and sex were almost always included in the sample metadata. The prospective study material was composed of cDNA or gDNA derived from T cells, B-cell-depleted T cells, or PBMCs.

Taken from the germline V gene, the CDR1 and CDR2 loops are SGHAT and FQNNGV. V sheds 5 bases and J sheds 1 base, leaving 12 bases between their ends. The CDR3 starts with the cysteine, ends with the phenylalanine, and has 14 residues. The read is trimmed to its CDR3 DNA, 42 bases read in frame from base 1. The collaborating institutions used their own protocols to collect whole blood in K2EDTA tubes. For TCRbeta analysis, collaborators shipped samples as frozen whole blood, isolated PBMCs, or DNA extracted from either of those sample types. A word on this clone: Its antigen is unknown. No base-level quality is on record; no much larger clone is a single base apart.

Beyond this particular receptor, the publication reports: The amount of clinical and demographic metadata varied by source and participant and was provided uncurated.

TCRbeta CDR3 regions were amplified from genomic DNA by means of the immunoSEQ Assay, a bias-controlled multiplex PCR. Turning to the authors' computational methods: The number of nucleated cells in each sample was estimated by amplification of reference gene primers within the assay. Sequence reads were collapsed and filtered to measure the absolute abundance of every unique TCRbeta CDR3 rearrangement. For each sample, productive Simpson clonality was calculated as the square root of Simpson's diversity index across productive rearrangements. Not all clones reach the TCRdb copy of this immuneACCESS table, which keeps in-frame sequences only. Checked studies attribute under half of the gap to unresolved V genes and leave the rest unexplained. Clone size and the V and J calls come from that table; the DNA yielded D and trimming. Counted in this sample were fewer than 130,000 clones; about 85% of them appeared once. The top ten hold around 4.4% of the sample.

The receptor comes from a human donor in a cohort sampled during active COVID-19. The receptor chain draws on TRBV11-2 and TRBJ2-7; perhaps TRBD1 is the D gene, with 5 bases matching. The sequenced material came from peripheral blood. The CDR3 here reads CASSQDSKSYEQYF. The bases are TGTGCCAGCAGCCAAGACAGCAAGTCCTACGAGCAGTACTTC.